This T cell receptor beta chain appears in the sequencing data of a study of T and B cells in COVID-19 patients. Overall study: COVID-19 patients gave peripheral blood either during active infection or after recovery.

This clonotype was counted a single time. Multiplex PCR with BIOMED2 TRB-A/B primer pools amplified TRB rearrangements. TCRdb re-derived calls from the multiplex PCR reads in MiXCR, one entry per CDR3 protein. The table records 20,000 to 30,000 distinct CDR3 sequences, 30% to 35% of them present only once. Blood genomic DNA input for TRB amplification was 250-500 ng. With 5 bases clipped from V and 2 bases from J, the junction kept 11 bases outside the gene matches. The CDR3 loop spans 19 amino acids. CDR1 SEHNR and CDR2 FQNEAQ come from the germline V gene (reference sequence). This rearrangement joins TRBV7-9 to TRBJ2-2, with 13 bases matching TRBD2. The origin of this receptor is a human donor who had recovered from COVID-19. Sequenced: blood. CDR3 amino acids: CASSTGLAGRLVNTGELFF. The DNA for the CDR3 is TGTGCCAGCAGCACGGGACTAGCGGGAAGACTGGTTAACACCGGGGAGCTGTTTTTT.